The subject of this entry is one T cell receptor (beta chain). The antigen is undetermined. Donors were drawn from the roughly 130-subject validation cohort, separate from the roughly 610-subject first cohort. This specimen comes from a study of cytomegalovirus exposure and HLA in healthy donors. Germline-derived CDR1 and CDR2 are LGHNA and YSLEER. The CDR3 loop spans 16 amino acids. V trimming: 4 bases; J trimming: 7 bases; junction bases outside the gene matches: 15. This table comes from immunoSEQ multiplex PCR, and its TCRdb copy is limited to in-frame clones, with some not included. In the table there are 50,000 to 70,000 clones, roughly 96% of which are singletons. Study results and caveats: Rarity marked most TCR sequences, yet some public TCRs occurred in many donors.

The genes are TRBV4-3 and TRBJ1-2; TRBD1 agrees at 7 bases. The source material was PBMCs. The receptor was isolated from a woman aged 18-29 years in good health and CMV-seropositive. CDR3 amino acids: CASSPTRDSRLFGYTF. The CDR3 nucleotides are TGCGCCAGCAGCCCTACCCGGGACAGTCGACTATTTGGCTACACCTTC.